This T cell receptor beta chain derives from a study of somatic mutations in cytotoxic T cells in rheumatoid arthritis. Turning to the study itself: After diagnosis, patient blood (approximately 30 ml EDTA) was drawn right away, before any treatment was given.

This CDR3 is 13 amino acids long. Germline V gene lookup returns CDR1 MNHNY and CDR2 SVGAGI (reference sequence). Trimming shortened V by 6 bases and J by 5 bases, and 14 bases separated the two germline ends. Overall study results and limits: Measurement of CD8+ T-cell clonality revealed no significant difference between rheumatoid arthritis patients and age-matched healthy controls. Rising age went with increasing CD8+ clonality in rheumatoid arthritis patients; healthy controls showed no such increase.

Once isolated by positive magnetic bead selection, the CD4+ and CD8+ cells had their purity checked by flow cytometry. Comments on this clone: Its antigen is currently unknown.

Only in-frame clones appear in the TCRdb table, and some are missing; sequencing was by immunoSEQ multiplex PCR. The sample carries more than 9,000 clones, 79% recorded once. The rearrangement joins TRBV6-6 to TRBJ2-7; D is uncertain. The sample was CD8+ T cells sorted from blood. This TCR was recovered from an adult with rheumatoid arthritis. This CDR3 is CASSPVREDEQYF. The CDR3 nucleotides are TGTGCCAGCAGCCCAGTTCGAGAGGACGAGCAGTACTTC.